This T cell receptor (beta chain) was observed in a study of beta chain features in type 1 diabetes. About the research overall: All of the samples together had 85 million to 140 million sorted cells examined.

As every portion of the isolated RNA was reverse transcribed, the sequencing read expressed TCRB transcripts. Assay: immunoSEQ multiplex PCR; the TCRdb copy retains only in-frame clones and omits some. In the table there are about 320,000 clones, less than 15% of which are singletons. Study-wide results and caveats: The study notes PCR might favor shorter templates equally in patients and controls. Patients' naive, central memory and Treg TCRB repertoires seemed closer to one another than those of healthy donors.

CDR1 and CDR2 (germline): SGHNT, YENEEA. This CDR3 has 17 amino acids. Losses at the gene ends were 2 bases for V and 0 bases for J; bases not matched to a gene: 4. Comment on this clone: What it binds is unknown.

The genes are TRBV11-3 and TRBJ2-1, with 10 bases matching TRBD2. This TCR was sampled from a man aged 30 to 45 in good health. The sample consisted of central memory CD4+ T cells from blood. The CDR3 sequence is CASSLRPSGSSYNEQFF. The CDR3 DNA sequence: TGTGCCAGCAGCTTAAGGCCTAGCGGGAGCTCCTACAATGAGCAGTTCTTC. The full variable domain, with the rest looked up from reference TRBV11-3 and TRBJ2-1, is EAGVVQSPRYKIIEKKQPVAFWCNPISGHNTLYWYLQNLGQGPELLIRYENEEAVDDSQLPKDRFSAERLKGVDSTLKIQPAELGDSAVYLCASSLRPSGSSYNEQFFGPGTRLTVL.